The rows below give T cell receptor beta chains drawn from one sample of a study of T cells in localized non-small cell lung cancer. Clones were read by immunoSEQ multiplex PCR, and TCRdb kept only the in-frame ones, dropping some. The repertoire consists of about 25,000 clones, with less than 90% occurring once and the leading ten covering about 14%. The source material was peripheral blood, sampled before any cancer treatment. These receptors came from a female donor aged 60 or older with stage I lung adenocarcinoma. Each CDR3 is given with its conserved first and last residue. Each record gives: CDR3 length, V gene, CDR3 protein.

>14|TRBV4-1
CASSRDGGLNGYTF
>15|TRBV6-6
CASRGVGQGPGGYTF
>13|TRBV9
CASSVEGGQPQHF
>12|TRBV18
CASSSRTDTQYF
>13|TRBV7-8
CASSADKANVLTF
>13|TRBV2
CASRGTVTGELFF
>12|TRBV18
CASSLSNQPQHF
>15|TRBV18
CASSPPSSFTDTQYF
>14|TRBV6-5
CASGKTHGIHGYTF
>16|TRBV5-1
CASSSTAGEPTGELFF
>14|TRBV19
CASSLDRGNQPQHF
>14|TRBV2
CASFSSGTGTEAFF
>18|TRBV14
CASSQESRPKGLNEKLFF
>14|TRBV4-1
CASSQPGQGYGYTF
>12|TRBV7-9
CASNQGRDEQYF
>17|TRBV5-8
CASSKKSGGSSYNEQFF
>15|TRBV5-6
CASSVYRGSIYEQYF
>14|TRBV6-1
CASRATGGSVEQYF
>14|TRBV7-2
CASSLARNYYGYTF
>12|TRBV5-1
CASSLVVNEQYF
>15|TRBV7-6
CASSFRGGARNEQFF
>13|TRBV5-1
CASRQEPNYGYTF
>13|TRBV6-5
CASRQGSTDTQYF
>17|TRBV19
CASSTGGGTYSNQPQHF
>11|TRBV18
CASSPSAEQFF
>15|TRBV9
CASSVGTDPNEKLFF
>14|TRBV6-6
CASSSEWGNTEAFF
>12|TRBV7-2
CASSLNVDTQYF
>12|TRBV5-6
CASSWGGETQYF
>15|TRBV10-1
CASSDRDELTGELFF
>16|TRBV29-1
CSVEKAGTVVPYEQYF
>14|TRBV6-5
CASSETGGDEKLFF
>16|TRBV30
CAWTRTGPSNTGELFF
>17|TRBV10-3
CAIQPSSGQSSTDTQYF
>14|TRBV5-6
CASSFYALYNEQFF
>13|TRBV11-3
CASSPRENYGYTF
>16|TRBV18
CASSPQGGPTNEKLFF
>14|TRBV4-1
CASSQGYPYNEQFF
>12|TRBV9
CASSVYTGELFF
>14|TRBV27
CASSFQSGNTEAFF
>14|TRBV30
CAWQTGDSNQPQHF
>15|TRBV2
CASSPGTGGPYEQYF
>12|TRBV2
CASATQSYEQYF
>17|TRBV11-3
CASSPRRTRGAYYEQYF
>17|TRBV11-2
CASSPFAGGLSYNEQFF
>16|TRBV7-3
CASSESTSGRVDTQYF
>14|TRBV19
CASSTGTGNTEAFF
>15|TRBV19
CASSIDSTGGVGYTF
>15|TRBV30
CAWSGRGRVTDTQYF
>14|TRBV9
CASSPSTPNTEAFF
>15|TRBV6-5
CASSSGQGTQETQYF
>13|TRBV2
CASSGDGTYEQYF
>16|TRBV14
CASSRIRDRGTGELFF
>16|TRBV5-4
CASSHGGSPRNYEQYF